Listed here are 18 T cell receptor beta chains from one sample, sequenced in a study of OX40 agonist ivuxolimab in advanced cancers. Generated by immunoSEQ multiplex PCR, the TCRdb table keeps only in-frame clones and is missing some. The sample contains about 6,100 clones, around 74% of which appear only once. The material sequenced was CD4+ or CD8+ T cells sorted from blood, taken in a trial of the OX40 agonist ivuxolimab. These receptors all stem from an adult with an advanced solid tumor such as melanoma, head and neck, liver or kidney cancer.

This sequence joins TRBV18 and TRBJ2-1, with D perhaps matching TRBD2 (6 bases). This CDR3 region has 13 residues. CDR1 and CDR2 (germline): KGHSH, LQKENI. The ends were cut back, 2 bases at V and 8 bases at J, with 10 bases in the middle. CDR3 in amino acids: CASSPGGTDEQFF. The CDR3 region has the DNA TGTGCCAGCTCACCAGGGGGGACGGATGAGCAGTTCTTC.

The chain carries TRBV6-4 and TRBJ2-3; 9 bases map to TRBD2. This CDR3 is 14 amino acids long. Germline CDR1 MRHNA, CDR2 SNTAGT. Trimming took 2 bases from V and 3 from J; bases not matched to a gene: 0. The DNA of the CDR3 is TGTGCCAGCAGTGACACTAGCGGGACAGATACGCAGTATTTT. Its protein product is CASSDTSGTDTQYF.

The chain combines TRBV7-9 with TRBJ1-1, with no clear D. Trimming took 0 bases from V and 2 from J, leaving 10 bases between them. The germline V gene has CDR1 SEHNR and CDR2 FQNEAQ (reference sequence). The CDR3 loop spans 15 amino acids. CDR3 in DNA: TGTGCCAGCAGCTTAGCAGGTAACGGAAACACTGAAGCTTTCTTT. Protein: CASSLAGNGNTEAFF.

The chain is built from TRBV6-1 and TRBJ1-2; 7 bases are a match to TRBD1. CDR3 length: 16 amino acids. Losses at the gene ends were 1 base for V and 8 bases for J; bases not matched to a gene: 13. Germline CDR1 reads MNHNS; CDR2 reads SASEGT. The CDR3 DNA sequence: TGTGCCAGCAGTGAAGGGACCCAGGGGGTCGCCAAGGGCTACACCTTC. It codes for CASSEGTQGVAKGYTF.

The chain couples TRBV4-1 to TRBJ2-1; D is undetermined. Germline CDR1 and CDR2: MGHRA and YSYEKL. This CDR3 is built from 12 residues. With 2 bases removed from V and 5 bases from J, the gap between germline ends came to 4 bases. The CDR3 bases are TGCGCCAGCAGCCAATCCCACAATGAGCAGTTCTTC. Amino acids: CASSQSHNEQFF.

CDR3 region: CASSEPRYEQYF. CDR3 bases: TGTGCCAGCAGTGAACCCCGCTACGAGCAGTACTTC. The chain combines TRBV6-1 with TRBJ2-7, with D uncertain. Trimming removed 2 bases from V and 3 bases from J, with 5 bases in between. Germline-derived CDR1 and CDR2 are MNHNS and SASEGT. The CDR3 runs 12 residues.

This CDR3 reads CASNPGTGIYEQYF. DNA for the CDR3: TGTGCCAGCAATCCCGGGACAGGGATCTACGAGCAGTACTTC. The chain carries TRBV28 and TRBJ2-7, with 9 positions matching TRBD1. Per germline, CDR1 MDHEN and CDR2 SYDVKM. After removal of 7 bases from V and 3 bases from J, the junction contained 7 bases not matched to a gene. The CDR3 covers 14 residues.

The rearrangement uses TRBV7-2 and TRBJ2-7; D is ambiguous. The CDR3 consists of 13 residues. The V gene lost 5 bases and the J gene lost 4 bases, with 12 bases spanning the gap. Germline CDR1 SGHTA, CDR2 FQGNSA. CDR3 nucleotide sequence: TGTGCCAGCAGCCCCTCCCCTAGGTACGAGCAGTACTTC. Translating it yields CASSPSPRYEQYF.

The chain couples TRBV7-9 to TRBJ2-7, with D perhaps matching TRBD1 (5 bases). CDR3 length equals 15 residues. The V end was cut by 5 bases, the J end by 0 bases, with 14 bases between. Looked up from germline, CDR1 is SEHNR and CDR2 is FQNEAQ (reference sequence). CDR3 in amino acids: CASSPRQRDSYEQYF. CDR3 nucleotides: TGTGCCAGCAGCCCGCGACAGAGAGACTCCTACGAGCAGTACTTC.

The rearrangement uses TRBV2 and TRBJ1-2, with D uncertain. The V end was cut by 5 bases, the J end by 8 bases, with 15 bases between. There are 13 residues in the CDR3. The V gene's germline CDR1 is SNHLY and CDR2 FYNNEI. CDR3 sequence reads: CASSMRVFEGYTF. The CDR3 nucleotides read TGTGCCAGCAGTATGCGCGTTTTTGAGGGCTACACCTTC.

V gene TRBV5-5 combines with J gene TRBJ1-2; D remains ambiguous. The germline V gene has CDR1 SGHKS and CDR2 YYEKEE (reference sequence). V gave up 6 bases and J gave up 7 bases, with 13 bases separating them. CDR3 size: 12 residues. CDR3 DNA: TGTGCCAGCACCCTCACGGAGGGTGGCTACACCTTC. This gives the protein CASTLTEGGYTF.

The rearrangement joins TRBV7-8 to TRBJ1-5, with TRBD1 matching over 7 bases. V lost 5 bases to trimming and J lost 2 bases; unmatched junction nucleotides: 6. This CDR3 spans 15 amino acids. Germline values: CDR1 SGHVS, CDR2 FQNEAQ. CDR3 DNA sequence: TGTGCCAGCAGCCCAAGCAGGGGGGGCAATCAGCCCCAGCATTTT. This sequence encodes CASSPSRGGNQPQHF.

The chain employs TRBV6-5 and TRBJ2-1; 7 bases map to TRBD1. In germline, CDR1 is MNHEY, CDR2 SVGAGI. V trimming: 4 bases; J trimming: 7 bases; junction bases outside the gene matches: 10. The CDR3 runs to 15 residues. CDR3 sequence (DNA): TGTGCCAGCAGTTTTGTGACAGGGATTAGAAATGAGCAGTTCTTC. It yields the protein CASSFVTGIRNEQFF.

CDR3 region: CASSLGSSGYNEQFF. The CDR3 DNA sequence: TGTGCCAGCAGCTTAGGATCGTCGGGGTACAATGAGCAGTTCTTC. J is TRBJ2-1 and V is TRBV11-3; D is perhaps TRBD2 (5 bases). Germline values: CDR1 SGHNT, CDR2 YENEEA. This CDR3 contains 15 residues. V shed 1 base and J shed 4 bases, with 11 bases lying between them.

The chain recombines TRBV5-4 with TRBJ1-1; 9 bases fit TRBD1. CDR1 is SGHNT and CDR2 is YYREEE in the germline V gene (reference sequence). The length of the CDR3 is 16 residues. The V gene end was trimmed by 1 base and the J gene end by 7 bases; junction bases not matched to a gene: 11. The CDR3 loop is CASSLYPGQGLIEAFF. The DNA of the CDR3 is TGTGCCAGCAGCTTGTACCCCGGACAGGGGTTAATTGAAGCTTTCTTT.

This chain joins TRBV11-2 and TRBJ2-1; perhaps D is TRBD1 or TRBD2 (6 bases each). CDR3 length: 14 amino acids. The germline V gene encodes CDR1 SGHAT and CDR2 FQNNGV. V lost 1 base, J lost 8 bases, and 12 bases lay in between. The CDR3 loop reads CASSLGDGGYEQFF. Written as DNA, the CDR3 is TGTGCCAGCAGCTTAGGTGACGGGGGCTATGAGCAGTTCTTC.

The rearrangement joins TRBV6-5 to TRBJ2-7; D not resolved. Trimming shortened V by 8 bases and J by 1 base, and 3 bases separated the two germline ends. Germline CDR1 is MNHEY and CDR2 is SVGAGI. The length of the CDR3 is 10 residues. CDR3 sequence reads: CASGSYEQYF. The DNA for the CDR3 is TGTGCCAGCGGTTCCTACGAGCAGTACTTC.

The rearrangement links TRBV27 to TRBJ2-7, with 10 positions matching TRBD2. The CDR3 has 16 amino acids. Germline V gene lookup returns CDR1 MNHEY and CDR2 SMNVEV (reference sequence). The V gene end was trimmed by 5 bases and the J gene end by 2 bases; junction bases not matched to a gene: 9. The CDR3 here is CASSDLRTSGTYEQYF. CDR3 DNA: TGTGCCAGCAGTGACCTCCGGACTAGCGGAACCTACGAGCAGTACTTC.